This T cell receptor (beta chain) appears in the sequencing data of a study of glioma-infiltrating T cells after dendritic cell vaccination. At the level of the study: At biweekly intervals, patients got three intradermal dendritic cell vaccine injections.

This CDR3 region has 12 residues. Trimming took off 5 bases at V and 8 bases at J, with 9 bases between the two ends. Germline V gene lookup returns CDR1 MGHRA and CDR2 YSYEKL. Assay used: immunoSEQ multiplex PCR; TCRdb lists only in-frame clones, some missing. The sample includes 85,000 to 110,000 clones, roughly 81% seen only once; the top ten take less than 15%. Patients had residual fresh-frozen tumor tissue and more than two years of survival data. The sequencing used blood, collected before dendritic cell vaccination. This receptor was taken from a human donor with glioblastoma. This sequence joins TRBV4-1 and TRBJ1-4; tentatively, D is TRBD1 (6 bases). The chain's CDR3 is CASSSTGEKLFF. CDR3 bases: TGCGCCAGCAGCTCAACAGGGGAAAAACTGTTTTTT.